These T cell receptor beta chains were read from a single sample in a study of blood T cells in healthy people across ages. MiXCR, run by TCRdb on the 5' RACE reads, gives a single entry per CDR3 protein. The table shows 600,000 to 800,000 distinct CDR3 sequences, with around 20% occurring only once. Sequencing was carried out using blood. The receptors stem from a man in his 70s in good health. The CDR3 runs from the conserved cysteine through the conserved F or W. D genes are given only for firm matches. Rows may omit the clone size; those that give it use once, few, many or a size class.

V	size	D	J	CDR3	DNA
TRBV28	many	TRBD1	TRBJ1-1	CASRDRLNTEAFF	TGTGCCAGCAGGGACAGGTTGAACACTGAAGCTTTCTTT
TRBV5-1	few	TRBD1	TRBJ2-7	CASSFGQGDEQYF	TGCGCCAGCAGCTTTGGACAGGGGGACGAGCAGTACTTC
TRBV5-1	-	TRBD2	TRBJ2-1	CASSGGTSDEQFF	TGCGCCAGCAGCGGAGGGACTAGCGATGAGCAGTTCTTC
TRBV28	-	TRBD2	TRBJ2-1	CASSLSFGGRAYNEQFF	TGTGCCAGCAGTTTATCCTTTGGCGGGAGGGCCTACAATGAGCAGTTCTTC
TRBV5-1	many	-	TRBJ2-3	CASSSTSTDTQYF	TGCGCCAGCAGCTCCACTAGCACAGATACGCAGTATTTT
TRBV7-2	-	-	TRBJ1-2	CASSLDLVLGYGYTF	TGTGCCAGCAGCTTAGATCTGGTTCTGGGGTATGGCTACACCTTC
TRBV20-1	-	TRBD1	TRBJ2-3	CSANGQGEDTQYF	TGCAGTGCCAACGGACAGGGAGAAGATACGCAGTATTTT
TRBV20-1	-	-	TRBJ2-3	CSAEPRADSDTQYF	TGCAGTGCTGAACCCAGGGCAGATTCCGATACGCAGTATTTT
TRBV29-1	many	-	TRBJ2-5	CSVTTYLRETQYF	TGCAGCGTTACCACCTACCTCCGGGAGACCCAGTACTTC
TRBV14	-	-	TRBJ1-1	CASSQSPGEMNTEAFF	TGTGCCAGCAGCCAATCCCCAGGAGAAATGAACACTGAAGCTTTCTTT
TRBV29-1	few	-	TRBJ2-1	CSVVATEQFF	TGCAGCGTTGTGGCTACTGAGCAGTTCTTC
TRBV6-1	-	TRBD2	TRBJ2-1	CASSLKKRGAFYNEQFF	TGTGCCAGCAGTCTCAAGAAGCGGGGGGCCTTCTACAATGAGCAGTTCTTC
TRBV10-3	-	-	TRBJ1-6	CATSERDGNSPLHF	TGTGCCACCAGTGAAAGGGACGGCAATTCACCCCTCCACTTT
TRBV7-3	-	-	TRBJ2-1	CASSLRPWMDTPGDEQFF	TGTGCCAGCAGCTTACGGCCTTGGATGGACACCCCGGGGGATGAGCAGTTCTTC
TRBV30	-	-	TRBJ1-2	CACSFINYGYTF	TGTGCCTGCTCCTTCATTAACTATGGCTACACCTTC
TRBV20-1	few	-	TRBJ2-5	CSARDLLAETQYF	TGCAGTGCTAGAGATCTGCTAGCGGAGACCCAGTACTTC
TRBV12-3/TRBV12-4	few	TRBD2	TRBJ2-1	CASSRLAGYSISNEQFF	TGTGCCAGCAGTCGACTAGCGGGATATTCGATTTCGAATGAGCAGTTCTTC
TRBV20-1	-	TRBD1	TRBJ2-5	CSLPGQGSYEQYF	TGCAGTCTCCCGGGACAGGGGAGCTACGAGCAATACTTC
TRBV10-3	few	TRBD1	TRBJ2-7	CATTGGTVYEQYF	TGTGCCACTACAGGGGGCACGGTCTACGAGCAGTACTTC
TRBV5-1	once	TRBD2	TRBJ2-7	CASSLASLAGLEQYF	TGCGCCAGCAGCTTGGCTTCCCTAGCGGGTCTCGAGCAGTACTTC
TRBV6-5	few	TRBD1	TRBJ1-1	CASSYGQGVTTEAFF	TGTGCCAGCAGTTACGGACAGGGGGTAACCACTGAAGCTTTCTTT
TRBV20-1	few	-	TRBJ1-1	CSARSEAFF	TGCAGTGCTAGATCTGAAGCTTTCTTT
TRBV25-1	-	TRBD2	TRBJ2-7	CASSESGSGTYEQYF	TGTGCCAGCAGTGAATCGGGTAGCGGGACGTACGAGCAGTACTTC
TRBV15	few	-	TRBJ2-1	CATSRGPSANEQFF	TGTGCCACCAGCAGAGGGCCGAGTGCCAATGAGCAGTTCTTC
TRBV12-3/TRBV12-4	-	-	TRBJ1-1	CASSLLVDTEAFF	TGTGCCAGCAGTTTATTAGTGGACACTGAAGCTTTCTTT